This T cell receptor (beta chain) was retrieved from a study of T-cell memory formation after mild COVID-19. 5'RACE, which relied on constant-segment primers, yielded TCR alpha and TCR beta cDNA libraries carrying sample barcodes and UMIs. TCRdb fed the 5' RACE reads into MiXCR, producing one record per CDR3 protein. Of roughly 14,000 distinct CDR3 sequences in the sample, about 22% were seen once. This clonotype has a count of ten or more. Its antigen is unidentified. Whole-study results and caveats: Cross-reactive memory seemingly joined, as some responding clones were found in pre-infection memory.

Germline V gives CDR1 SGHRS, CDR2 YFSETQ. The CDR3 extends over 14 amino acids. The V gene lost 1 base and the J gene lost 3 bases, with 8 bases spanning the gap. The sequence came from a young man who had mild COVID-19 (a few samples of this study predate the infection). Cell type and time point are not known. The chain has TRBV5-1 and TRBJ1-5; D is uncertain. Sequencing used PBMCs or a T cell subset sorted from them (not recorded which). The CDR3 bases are TGCGCCAGCAGCTTGACCGGATACAATCAGCCCCAGCATTTT. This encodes CASSLTGYNQPQHF.